The 16 T cell receptor beta chains reported below all come from one sample, sequenced in a study of tumor-infiltrating lymphocytes in primary liver carcinoma. Blood RNA was derived from unsorted whole blood, and germline DNA was extracted too. Priming with a constant-region primer yielded TCR beta cDNA from 400 to 550 ng total RNA. Three nested multiplex PCR rounds of slightly modified ARM-PCR generated TCR beta libraries. Both of the initial two PCR rounds ran for approximately 11 cycles and employed TRBV1-TRBV30 forward primers alongside a C-beta reverse primer. A single record per CDR3 protein comes from TCRdb applying MiXCR to the multiplex PCR reads. The sample consists of fewer than 400,000 distinct CDR3 sequences, more than 55% of them appearing once. The material sequenced was peripheral blood. These receptors were collected from a man between 35 and 55 years old with primary liver carcinoma and hepatitis B virus infection.

The chain recombines TRBV7-8 with TRBJ1-5; 10 nucleotides line up with TRBD1. Per the germline V gene, CDR1 is SGHVS and CDR2 is FQNEAQ. J was trimmed by 0 bases and V by 5 bases; bases with no gene match: 4. The CDR3 sequence is 16 residues long. The CDR3 bases are TGTGCCAGCAGCCGAAGGGACAGGGGTAGCAATCAGCCCCAGCATTTT. Residues: CASSRRDRGSNQPQHF.

About this clonotype: One end of the junction varies from germline; a read error may be responsible. The V call is TRBV6-1, the J call TRBJ2-3, with D hard to call. Germline assignment: CDR1 MNHNS and CDR2 SASEGT. This CDR3 contains 12 residues. The CDR3 sequence is CANSDYTDTQYF. The CDR3 DNA reads as TGCGCCAACAGTGATTACACAGATACGCAGTATTTT.

Points on this clonotype: Germline and junction disagree at one end, which may indicate a read error. The chain carries TRBV5-1 and TRBJ2-7, with 7 bases matching TRBD1. The CDR3 sequence is 15 residues long. The V gene's germline CDR1 is SGHRS and CDR2 YFSETQ. CDR3 coding DNA: TGCGCCGGCAGCCCACAGGGGCAGGGCACCTACGAGCAGTACTTC. Its protein is CAGSPQGQGTYEQYF.

This chain uses TRBV29-1 with TRBJ2-1; 7 nucleotides line up with TRBD2. The CDR3 extends over 15 amino acids. Germline V CDR1 and CDR2: SQVTM, ANQGSEA. J gave up 4 bases and V 5 bases, and 11 bases lay outside the gene matches. The CDR3 sequence: CSVKAAGAAYNEQFF. For the CDR3, the DNA is TGCAGCGTTAAAGCGGCGGGAGCGGCTTACAATGAGCAGTTCTTC.

In its sample, this clonotype was seen once. A much larger clone differs by one base, so this may be a read error. The chain employs TRBV6-1 and TRBJ2-7, with D perhaps TRBD1 or TRBD2 (5 bases each). Trimming pared 4 bases from V and 2 bases from J, leaving 18 bases between. Germline lookup yields CDR1 MNHNS and CDR2 SASEGT. The CDR3 contains 16 residues. Here the CDR3 DNA reads TGTGCCAGCAGTGTCGGCTCCGAGAGGGGAGCCTACGAGCAGTACTTC. The encoded protein is CASSVGSERGAYEQYF.

Comment on this clonotype: This is likely a read error, given that the CDR3 carries no conserved phenylalanine or tryptophan at its end. The DNA is left out, because the CDR3 cannot be placed on it with certainty; the CDR3 is given as TCRdb lists it. The rearrangement uses TRBV4-1 and TRBJ1-1. Per the germline V gene, CDR1 is MGHRA and CDR2 is YSYEKL. The CDR3 has 16 residues if both end residues are counted. CDR3 in amino acids: CASSQAPISRDTEVFL.

About this clonotype: One end of the junction varies from germline; a read error may be responsible. CDR3 protein: CAGSRGGTGWNKPQHF. CDR3 nucleotide sequence: TGTGCCGGCAGCCGGGGAGGTACGGGTTGGAATAAGCCCCAGCATTTT. The chain combines TRBV11-2 with TRBJ1-5; D not certain. Germline V lookup: CDR1 SGHAT, CDR2 FQNNGV. CDR3 length: 16 residues.

This clonotype was seen only once. The chain combines TRBV5-8 with TRBJ1-1, with 8 positions matching TRBD1. This CDR3 region has 15 residues. Germline V gene sequence: CDR1 SGHTS, CDR2 YDEGEE. V was pared by 3 bases and J by 6 bases, with 10 bases of the junction left unmatched. CDR3 amino acids: CASSSKDRDVSEAFF. For the CDR3, the DNA is TGTGCCAGCAGCTCGAAGGACAGGGATGTGTCTGAAGCTTTCTTT. The variable domain in full, with the rest retrieved from reference TRBV5-8 and TRBJ1-1, is EAGVTQSPTHLIKTRGQQATLRCSPISGHTSVYWYQQALGLGLQFLLWYDEGEERNRGNFPPRFSGRQFPNYSSELNVNALELEDSALYLCASSSKDRDVSEAFFGQGTRLTVV.

As to this clonotype: The junction differs from germline at one of its ends, possibly a read error. V gene TRBV11-2 combines with J gene TRBJ1-1; TRBD1 is a possible D gene (5 bases). This CDR3 has 14 residues. Germline lookup yields CDR1 SGHAT and CDR2 FQNNGV. As DNA, the CDR3 is TGTGCCAGCAGCACCCCCTCTCAGGGAACTGACGCTTTCTTT. Residues: CASSTPSQGTDAFF.

Points on this clonotype: In this CDR3 the conserved last residue, phenylalanine or tryptophan, is missing, so a read error is likely. The chain carries TRBV5-1 and TRBJ2-7; 14 bases fit TRBD2. The CDR3 is 14 residues long. The J segment lost 6 bases and the V segment lost 5 bases, leaving 4 bases of the junction unmatched. Germline CDR1 SGHRS, CDR2 YFSETQ. Here the CDR3 reads CASSWGLAGVEQYL. CDR3 nucleotide sequence: TGCGCCAGCAGTTGGGGACTAGCGGGAGTCGAGCAGTACTTA.

As concerns this clonotype: A single base separates this from a much larger clone, so it may be a read error. The rearrangement uses TRBV30 and TRBJ1-1; maybe TRBD1 (6 bases). Trimming stripped 8 bases from V and 1 base from J, with 11 bases between. The germline gives CDR1 GTSNPN, CDR2 SVGIG (reference sequence). The CDR3 has 12 residues. CDR3 in amino acids: CARQDSNTEAFF. The DNA for the CDR3 is TGTGCCAGACAGGATTCGAACACTGAAGCTTTCTTT.

Notes on this clonotype: A much larger clone lies a single base off, so this may be a read error. The V gene is TRBV29-1, the J gene TRBJ1-2, with D tentatively TRBD1 (5 bases). The CDR3 covers 10 residues. In germline, CDR1 is SQVTM, CDR2 ANQGSEA. CDR3 protein: CGVEGPGYTF. CDR3 DNA sequence: TGCGGCGTTGAGGGGCCGGGCTACACCTTC.

In regard to this clonotype: A read error may be the cause here, since a much bigger clone is one base away. This sequence joins TRBV6-6 and TRBJ1-5; 7 bases line up with TRBD1. The V and J ends lost 2 bases and 4 bases, in that order; junction bases with no gene match: 11. Looked up from germline, CDR1 is MNHNY and CDR2 is SVGAGI (reference sequence). The CDR3 covers 17 residues. For the CDR3, the DNA is TGTGCCAGCAGTTACCTTAAAGTGACAGGGTTTAATCAGCCCCAGCATTTT. Translation gives CASSYLKVTGFNQPQHF.

The J gene is TRBJ1-2, the V gene TRBV5-5, with D perhaps TRBD1 (5 bases). V was shortened by 4 bases and J by 8 bases, with 15 bases between the two germline ends. This CDR3 region has 13 residues. Per germline, CDR1 SGHKS and CDR2 YYEKEE (reference sequence). CDR3 bases: TGTGCCAGCAGCCCCGACAAGGGGCGAGGCTACACCTTC. Its translation: CASSPDKGRGYTF. Looking up the rest from reference TRBV5-5 and TRBJ1-2 gives the full variable domain: DAGVTQSPTHLIKTRGQQVTLRCSPISGHKSVSWYQQVLGQGPQFIFQYYEKEERGRGNFPDRFSARQFPNYSSELNVNALLLGDSALYLCASSPDKGRGYTFGSGTRLTVV.

Regarding this clonotype: Given a much more abundant clone one base away, this may be a read error. CDR3 sequence (DNA): TGTTCCAGCAGATCGGACCTCCTTGGGACCCAGTACTTC. This sequence encodes CSSRSDLLGTQYF. The rearrangement uses TRBV6-1 and TRBJ2-5; D not certain. This CDR3 is 13 amino acids long. The germline gives CDR1 MNHNS, CDR2 SASEGT.

A remark on this clonotype: This may be a read error, as it is one base from a much larger clone. The gene calls are TRBV6-1 and TRBJ2-5, with D perhaps matching TRBD1 or TRBD2 (5 bases each). V lost 5 bases and J lost 5, with 18 bases in between. This CDR3 comprises 15 residues. CDR1 MNHNS and CDR2 SASEGT come from the germline V gene. CDR3 amino acids: CASSKAGTGQETQYF. CDR3 sequence (DNA): TGTGCCAGCAGTAAGGCCGGGACGGGGCAGGAGACCCAGTACTTC.